The clone carrying this T cell receptor (beta chain) turned up a few times. These data originate in a study of blood T cells in healthy people across ages. CDR1 and CDR2 from the germline V gene are MNHEY and SMNVEV (reference sequence). Germline trimming cut 4 bases from V and 4 bases from J; bases unmatched to any gene: 9. The CDR3 sequence is 17 residues long. The authors ran a second PCR of 7 to 11 cycles using a sample-barcoded 5' primer and a J-beta primer mix. Each CDR3 protein is one row after TCRdb ran MiXCR on the 5' RACE reads. This table has approximately 940,000 distinct CDR3 sequences, around 48% appearing once.

The sample was blood. The receptor was isolated from a man aged 25 to 45 in good health. V is TRBV27 and J is TRBJ2-2, with TRBD2 identical over 10 bases. Written as DNA, the CDR3 is TGTGCCAGCAGTTCCCGAGCGGGGGGGCGAAGCACCGGGGAGCTGTTTTTT. This codes for CASSSRAGGRSTGELFF.